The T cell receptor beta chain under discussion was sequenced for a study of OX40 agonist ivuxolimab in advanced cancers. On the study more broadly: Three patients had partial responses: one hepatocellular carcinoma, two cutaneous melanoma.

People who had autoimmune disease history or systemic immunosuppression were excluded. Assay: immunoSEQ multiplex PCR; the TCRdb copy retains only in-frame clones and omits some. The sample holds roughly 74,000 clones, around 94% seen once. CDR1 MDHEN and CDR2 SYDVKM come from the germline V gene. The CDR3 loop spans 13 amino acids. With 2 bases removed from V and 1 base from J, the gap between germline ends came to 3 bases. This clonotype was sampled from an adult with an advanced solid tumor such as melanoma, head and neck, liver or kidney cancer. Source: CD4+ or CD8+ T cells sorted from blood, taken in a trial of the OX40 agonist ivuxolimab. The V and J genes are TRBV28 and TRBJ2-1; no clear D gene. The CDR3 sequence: CASSLGSYNEQFF. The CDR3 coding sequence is TGTGCCAGCAGTTTAGGGTCCTACAATGAGCAGTTCTTC.